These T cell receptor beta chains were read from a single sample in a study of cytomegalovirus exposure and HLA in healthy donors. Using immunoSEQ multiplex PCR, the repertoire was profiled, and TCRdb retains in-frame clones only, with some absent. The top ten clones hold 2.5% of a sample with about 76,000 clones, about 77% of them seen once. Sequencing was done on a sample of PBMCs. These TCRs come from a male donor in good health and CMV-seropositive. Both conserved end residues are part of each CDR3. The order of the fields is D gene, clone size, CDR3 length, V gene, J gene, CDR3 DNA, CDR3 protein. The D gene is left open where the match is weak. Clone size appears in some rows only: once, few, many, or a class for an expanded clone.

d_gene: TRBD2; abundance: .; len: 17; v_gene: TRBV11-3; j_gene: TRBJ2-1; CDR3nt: TGTGCCAGCAGCCCCAGTCAGGGACTAGCGCGAGACAATGAGCAGTTCTTC; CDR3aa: CASSPSQGLARDNEQFF
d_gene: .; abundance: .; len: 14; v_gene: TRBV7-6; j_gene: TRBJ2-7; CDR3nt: TGTGCCAGCAGCTTACAGCAGGGGCCCTACGAGCAGTACTTC; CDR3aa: CASSLQQGPYEQYF
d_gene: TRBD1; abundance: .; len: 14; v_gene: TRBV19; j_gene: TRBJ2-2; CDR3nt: TGTGCCAGTAGTCTAACAGGGGGGACCGGGGAGCTGTTTTTT; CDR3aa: CASSLTGGTGELFF
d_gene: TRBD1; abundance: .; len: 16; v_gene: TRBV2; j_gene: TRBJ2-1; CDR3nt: TGTGCCAGCAGTGAAGCGATCCGGGACAGATACAATGAGCAGTTCTTC; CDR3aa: CASSEAIRDRYNEQFF
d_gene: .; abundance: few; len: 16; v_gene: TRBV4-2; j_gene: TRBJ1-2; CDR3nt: TGTGCCAGCAGCCAATCACAGCCGCTCCCCTTATATGGCTACACCTTC; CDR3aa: CASSQSQPLPLYGYTF
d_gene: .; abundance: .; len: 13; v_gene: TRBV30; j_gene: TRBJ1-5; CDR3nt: TGTGCCTGGGCGGACAGAGGTAATCAGCCCCAGCATTTT; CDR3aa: CAWADRGNQPQHF
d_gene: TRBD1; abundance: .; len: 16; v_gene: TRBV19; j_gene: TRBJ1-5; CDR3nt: TGTGCCAGTAGTAATTCGGGGACAGGAGGGAATCAGCCCCAGCATTTT; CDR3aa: CASSNSGTGGNQPQHF
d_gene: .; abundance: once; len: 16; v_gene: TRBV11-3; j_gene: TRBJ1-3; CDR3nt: TGTGCCAGCAGCCCCCCACGGACAGTCTCTGGAAACACCATATATTTT; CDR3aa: CASSPPRTVSGNTIYF
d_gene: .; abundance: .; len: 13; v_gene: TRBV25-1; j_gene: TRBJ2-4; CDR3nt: TGTGCCAGCAGGCTACTAGCCAAAAACATTCAGTACTTC; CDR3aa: CASRLLAKNIQYF
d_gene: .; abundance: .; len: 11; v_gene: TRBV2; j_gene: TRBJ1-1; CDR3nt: TGTGCCAGCACGGGGAGGCTTGAAGCTTTCTTT; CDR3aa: CASTGRLEAFF
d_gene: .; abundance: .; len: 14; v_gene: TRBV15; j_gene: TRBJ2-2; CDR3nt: TGTGCCACCAGCTTTGCACGGCTAGCCGGGGAGCTGTTTTTT; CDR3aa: CATSFARLAGELFF
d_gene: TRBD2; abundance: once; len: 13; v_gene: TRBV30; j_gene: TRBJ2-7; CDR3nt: TGTGCCTGTGGACTAGTAAACGTGGGGGAGCAGTACTTC; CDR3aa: CACGLVNVGEQYF
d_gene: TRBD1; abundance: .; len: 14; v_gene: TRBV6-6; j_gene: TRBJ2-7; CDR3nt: TGTGCCAGCAGTCAGGGACAGGGGCCATACGAGCAGTACTTC; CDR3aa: CASSQGQGPYEQYF
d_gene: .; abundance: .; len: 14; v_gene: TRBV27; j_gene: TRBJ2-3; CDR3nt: TGTGCCAGCAAATCGCGCGGGTACACAGATACGCAGTATTTT; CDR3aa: CASKSRGYTDTQYF
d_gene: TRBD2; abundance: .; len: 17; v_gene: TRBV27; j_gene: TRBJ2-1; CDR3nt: TGTGCCAGCAGCGGGACTAGCGGGAGGGGCTCCTACAATGAGCAGTTCTTC; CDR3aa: CASSGTSGRGSYNEQFF
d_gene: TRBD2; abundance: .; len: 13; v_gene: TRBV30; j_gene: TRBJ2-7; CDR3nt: TGTGCCTGGAGTATGGGGGGGTCCTACGAGCAGTACTTC; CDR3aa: CAWSMGGSYEQYF
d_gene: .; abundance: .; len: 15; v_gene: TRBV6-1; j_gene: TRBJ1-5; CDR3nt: TGTGCCAGCAGTGACTGGGGGCAGTTCAATCAGCCCCAGCATTTT; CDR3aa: CASSDWGQFNQPQHF
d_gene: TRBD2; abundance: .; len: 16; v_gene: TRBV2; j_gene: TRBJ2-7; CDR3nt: TGTGCCGGAAGGGGGCACCTAGGACTAGCGGCCTACGAGCAGTACTTC; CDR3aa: CAGRGHLGLAAYEQYF
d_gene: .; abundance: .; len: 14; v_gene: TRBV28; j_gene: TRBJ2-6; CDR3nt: TGTGCCAGCAGCCGGGGCTCTGGGGCCAACGTCCTGACTTTC; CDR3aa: CASSRGSGANVLTF
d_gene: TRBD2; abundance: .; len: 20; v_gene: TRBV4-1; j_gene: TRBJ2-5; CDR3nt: TGCGCCAGCAGCCAAGGGGGGACTAGCGGTTTTTGGGGGTCAGTTTGGACCCAGTACTTC; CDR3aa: CASSQGGTSGFWGSVWTQYF
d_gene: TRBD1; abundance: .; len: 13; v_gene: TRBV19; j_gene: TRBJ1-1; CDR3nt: TGTGCCAGCCGGGACAGTATTTTTCCTGAAGCTTTCTTT; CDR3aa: CASRDSIFPEAFF
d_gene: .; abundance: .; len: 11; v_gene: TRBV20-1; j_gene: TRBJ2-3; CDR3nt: TGCAGCGAGGGACACACAGATACGCAGTATTTT; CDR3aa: CSEGHTDTQYF
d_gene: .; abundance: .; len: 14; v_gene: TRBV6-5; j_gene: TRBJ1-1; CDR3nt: TGTGCCAGCAGTTACGGGGGGGGTAAGACTGAAGCTTTCTTT; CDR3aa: CASSYGGGKTEAFF
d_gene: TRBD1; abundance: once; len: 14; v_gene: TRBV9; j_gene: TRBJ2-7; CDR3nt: TGTGCCAGCAGCGGAAGGGACAGTTCCTACGAGCAGTACTTC; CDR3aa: CASSGRDSSYEQYF
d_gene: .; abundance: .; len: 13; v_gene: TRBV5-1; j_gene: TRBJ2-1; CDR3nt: TGCGCCAGCAGCGCCCTGACAGACAATGAGCAGTTCTTC; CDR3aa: CASSALTDNEQFF
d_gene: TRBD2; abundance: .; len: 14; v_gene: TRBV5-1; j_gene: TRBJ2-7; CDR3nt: TGCGCCAGCAGGCTAGCGGGAGGGGACTACGAGCAGTACTTC; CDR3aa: CASRLAGGDYEQYF
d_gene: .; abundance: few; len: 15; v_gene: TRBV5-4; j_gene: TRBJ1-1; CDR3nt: TGTGCCAGCAGCTTGATGGGGATACAACGGGGGGAAGCTTTCTTT; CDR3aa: CASSLMGIQRGEAFF
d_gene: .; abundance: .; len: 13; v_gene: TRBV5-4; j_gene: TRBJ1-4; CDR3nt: TGTGCCAGCAGCTGGGCCCCAAATGAAAAACTGTTTTTT; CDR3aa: CASSWAPNEKLFF
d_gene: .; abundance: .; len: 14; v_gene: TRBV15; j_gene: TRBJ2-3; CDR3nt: TGTGCCACCCAATACGGGGAGAGCACAGATACGCAGTATTTT; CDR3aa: CATQYGESTDTQYF
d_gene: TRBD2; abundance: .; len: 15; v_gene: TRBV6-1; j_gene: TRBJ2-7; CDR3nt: TGTGCCAGCAGTGATCTAGCGGGAGGGCCCTACGAGCAGTACTTC; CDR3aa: CASSDLAGGPYEQYF
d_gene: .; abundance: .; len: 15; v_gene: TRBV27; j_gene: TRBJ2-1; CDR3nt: TGTGCCAGCAGTCAAAGGGACGGGAGTTACAATGAGCAGTTCTTC; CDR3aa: CASSQRDGSYNEQFF
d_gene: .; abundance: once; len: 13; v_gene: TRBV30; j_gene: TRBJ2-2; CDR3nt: TGTGCCTGGAGTCGGACTGACACCGGGGAGCTGTTTTTT; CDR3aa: CAWSRTDTGELFF
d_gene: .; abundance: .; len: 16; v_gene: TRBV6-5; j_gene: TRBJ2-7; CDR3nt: TGTGCCAGCAGTTACACCCACGGGACTGGACCCTACGAGCAGTACTTC; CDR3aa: CASSYTHGTGPYEQYF
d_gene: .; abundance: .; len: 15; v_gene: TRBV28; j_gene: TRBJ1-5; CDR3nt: TGTGCCAGCAGTTCACGTGACTCCAACAATCAGCCCCAGCATTTT; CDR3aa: CASSSRDSNNQPQHF
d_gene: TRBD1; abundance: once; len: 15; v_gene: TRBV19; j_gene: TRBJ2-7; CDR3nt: TGTGCCAGTAGTAGGACAGGAGAAGGCCTCGGCGAGCAGTACTTC; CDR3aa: CASSRTGEGLGEQYF
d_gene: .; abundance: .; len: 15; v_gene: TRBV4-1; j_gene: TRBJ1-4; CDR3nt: TGCGCCAGCAGCCAAGATGGGGGCCCGGGTGAAAAACTGTTTTTT; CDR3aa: CASSQDGGPGEKLFF
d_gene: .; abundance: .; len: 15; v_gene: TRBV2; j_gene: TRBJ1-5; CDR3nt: TGTGCCAGCAGATTCCTCGGCAGGGGAAATCAGCCCCAGCATTTT; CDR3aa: CASRFLGRGNQPQHF
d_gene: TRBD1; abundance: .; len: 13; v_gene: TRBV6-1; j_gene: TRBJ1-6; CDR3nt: TGTGCCAGCAGAGGGACAGGGCCAACACCCCTCCACTTT; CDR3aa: CASRGTGPTPLHF
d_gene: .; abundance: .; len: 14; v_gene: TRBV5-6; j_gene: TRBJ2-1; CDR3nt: TGTGCCAGCAGCTTGGAGATGAGGGTTAATGAGCAGTTCTTC; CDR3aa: CASSLEMRVNEQFF
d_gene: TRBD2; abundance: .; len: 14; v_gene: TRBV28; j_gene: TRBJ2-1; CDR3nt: TGTGCCAGCAAAAAAGGACTAGTGGGCAATGAGCAGTTCTTC; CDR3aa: CASKKGLVGNEQFF
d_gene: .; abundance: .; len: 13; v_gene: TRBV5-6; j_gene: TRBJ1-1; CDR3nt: TGTGCCAGCAGCTTTACAGGAAACACTGAAGCTTTCTTT; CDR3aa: CASSFTGNTEAFF
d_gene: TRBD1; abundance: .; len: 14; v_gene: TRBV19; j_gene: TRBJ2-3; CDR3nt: TGTGCCAGTAGGGAACAGGGGGCTACAGATACGCAGTATTTT; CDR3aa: CASREQGATDTQYF
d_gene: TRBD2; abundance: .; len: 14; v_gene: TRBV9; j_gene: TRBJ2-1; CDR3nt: TGTGCCAGCAGCGTCCGGGGGGGCCCCAATGAGCAGTTCTTC; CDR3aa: CASSVRGGPNEQFF
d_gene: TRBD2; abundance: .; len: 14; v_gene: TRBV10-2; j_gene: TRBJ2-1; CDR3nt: TGCGCCAGCACGGCGACTAGCGCGACCAATGAGCAGTTCTTC; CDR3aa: CASTATSATNEQFF
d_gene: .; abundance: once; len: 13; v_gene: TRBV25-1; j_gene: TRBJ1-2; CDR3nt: TGTGCCAGCAGTGGGAGGGGCTTCTATGGCTACACCTTC; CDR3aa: CASSGRGFYGYTF
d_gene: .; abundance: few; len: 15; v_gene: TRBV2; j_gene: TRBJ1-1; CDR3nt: TGTGCCACGGAGGGGCGCGGGATTATTTACACTGAAGCTTTCTTT; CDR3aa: CATEGRGIIYTEAFF
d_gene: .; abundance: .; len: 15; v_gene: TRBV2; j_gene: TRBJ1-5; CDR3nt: TGTGCCAGCAGTGAAGGCCTGGCGGGCAATCAGCCCCAGCATTTT; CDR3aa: CASSEGLAGNQPQHF
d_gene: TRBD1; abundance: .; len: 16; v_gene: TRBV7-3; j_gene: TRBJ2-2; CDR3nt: TGTGCCAGCAGCTTATTAGACAGGGGGCTCGGCGGGGAGCTGTTTTTT; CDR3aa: CASSLLDRGLGGELFF
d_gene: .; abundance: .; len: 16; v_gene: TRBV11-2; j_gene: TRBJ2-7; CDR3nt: TGTGCCAGCAGCTTAACGGGTGGTTTCCACGGGGACGAGCAGTACTTC; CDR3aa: CASSLTGGFHGDEQYF